The clone carrying this T cell receptor (beta chain) came up a few times. No antigen is known for it. This sample is drawn from a study of T cell repertoires in cytomegalovirus infection. The wider study: Use of recently identified HLA-C-restricted and well-studied HLA-B-restricted CMV epitopes was part of the study.

One entry per CDR3 protein results from TCRdb running MiXCR on the reads. The sample records fewer than 650,000 distinct CDR3 sequences, approximately 40% being singletons. The trim removed 7 bases at V and 4 bases at J, leaving 8 bases unmatched. Per the germline V gene, CDR1 is MNHEY and CDR2 is SVGEGT. The CDR3 is made up of 15 amino acids. This chain uses TRBV6-2 or TRBV6-3 with TRBJ2-1, with 9 bases that match TRBD2. The material sequenced was cultured PBMCs, taken from culture after CMV antigen stimulation. The receptor comes from a human donor in good health (CMV status not recorded). Some clones in this sample may be carry-over from other donors' samples. The CDR3 DNA is TGTGCCAGCAAACTAGCGGGCCTGGAGTACAATGAGCAGTTCTTC. Its protein is CASKLAGLEYNEQFF.